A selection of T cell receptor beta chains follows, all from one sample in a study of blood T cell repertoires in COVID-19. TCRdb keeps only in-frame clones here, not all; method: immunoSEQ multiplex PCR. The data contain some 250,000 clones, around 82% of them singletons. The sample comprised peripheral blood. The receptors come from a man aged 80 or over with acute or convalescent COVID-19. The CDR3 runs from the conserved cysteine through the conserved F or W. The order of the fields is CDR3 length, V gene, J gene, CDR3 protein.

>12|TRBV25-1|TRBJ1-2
CASSEAGYGYTF
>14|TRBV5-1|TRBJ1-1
CASREAGTNTEAFF
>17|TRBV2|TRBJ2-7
CASSGRTAGGPFYEQYF
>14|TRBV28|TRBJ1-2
CASSTPQGDYGYTF
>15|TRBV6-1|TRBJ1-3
CASSEASGTGNTIYF
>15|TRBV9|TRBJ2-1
CASSRTSASYNEQFF
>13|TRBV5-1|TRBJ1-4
CASRSQRGEKLFF
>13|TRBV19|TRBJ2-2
CASSIAGYGELFF
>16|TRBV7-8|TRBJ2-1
CASSLSASWAGSEQFF
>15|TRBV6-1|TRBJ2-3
CASSEQRGATDTQYF
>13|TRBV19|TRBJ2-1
CASSIGTNNEQFF
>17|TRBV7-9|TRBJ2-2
CASIAPGGVRGTGELFF
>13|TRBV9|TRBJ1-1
CASSLSVATEAFF
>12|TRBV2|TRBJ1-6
CASRWALSPLHF
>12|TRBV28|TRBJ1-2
CASSQGALGYTF
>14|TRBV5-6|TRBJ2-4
CASSLSAGGYIQYF
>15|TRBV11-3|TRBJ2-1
CASSRGLAGANEQFF
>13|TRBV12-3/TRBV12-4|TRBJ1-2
CASSPGEFYGYTF
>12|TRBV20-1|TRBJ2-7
CSASPGIYEQYF
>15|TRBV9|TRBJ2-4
CASSSGVLAKNIQYF
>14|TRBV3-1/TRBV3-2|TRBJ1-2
CASSQDHMGEGYTF
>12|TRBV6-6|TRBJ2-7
CASSFLLHEQYF
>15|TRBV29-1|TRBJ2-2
CSGRVGTANTGELFF
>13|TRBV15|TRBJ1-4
CATGGRVNEKLFF
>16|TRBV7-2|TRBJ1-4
CASKETGATGVGQLFF
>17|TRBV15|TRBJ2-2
CATSRGLAVPFTGELFF
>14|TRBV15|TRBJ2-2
CATSRDEVAGELFF
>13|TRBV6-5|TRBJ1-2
CASSLTENYGYTF
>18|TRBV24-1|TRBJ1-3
CATAKIGQRPESGNTIYF
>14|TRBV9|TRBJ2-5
CASSPPGGEETQYF
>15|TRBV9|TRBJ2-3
CASSGDGYSTDTQYF
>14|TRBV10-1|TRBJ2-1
CASSEAGGSSEQFF
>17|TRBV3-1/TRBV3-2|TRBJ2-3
CASSQDRLAGSTDTQYF
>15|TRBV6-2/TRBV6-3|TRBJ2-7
CASSYVPAGVGEQYF
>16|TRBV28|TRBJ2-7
CASSLPSGNGKPEQYF
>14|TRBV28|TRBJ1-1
CASRPGQLSTEAFF
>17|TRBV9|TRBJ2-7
CASSRVPRGTGTYEQYF